This is a list of T cell receptor beta chains from one sample in a study of control samples from healthy donors and cancer patients. The assay was immunoSEQ multiplex PCR, and TCRdb's table has in-frame clones only and misses some. The sample consists of about 170,000 clones, around 95% of them appearing once. Sequenced: blood. These receptors were taken from an older woman in good health. CDR3s leave out the opening cysteine and the closing phenylalanine or tryptophan.

v_gene	len	j_gene	CDR3aa
TRBV6-5	12	TRBJ1-3	ASGLSSSGNTIY
TRBV7-2	12	TRBJ2-1	ASSPWTDRNEQF
TRBV5-1	12	TRBJ2-7	ASSFGGSGREQY
TRBV2	15	TRBJ2-5	ASSDGPGLAGKETQY
TRBV6-6	13	TRBJ1-4	ASSHLVGNGEKLF
TRBV15	17	TRBJ1-4	ATSRALTPDRQGSEKLF
TRBV18	12	TRBJ1-5	ASSPGQARGPQH
TRBV2	11	TRBJ2-2	ASSRQQAGELF
TRBV6-5	13	TRBJ2-7	ASSPYPGAYYEQY
TRBV5-1	11	TRBJ1-2	ASSIGQGGGYT
TRBV6-1	11	TRBJ1-2	ASSERGLYGYT
TRBV4-2	16	TRBJ1-6	ASSQESAGGSYNSPLH
TRBV7-9	12	TRBJ2-2	ASKTGVNTGELF
TRBV6-5	11	TRBJ1-1	ASSSGEGTEAF
TRBV9	21	TRBJ2-3	ASSVAWGYTSGGEIASTDTQY
TRBV27	12	TRBJ1-4	ASSYRDSSSKLF
TRBV20-1	9	TRBJ1-4	SAEQGGKLF
TRBV20-1	11	TRBJ2-4	SASRLAKNIQY
TRBV11-2	10	TRBJ2-3	ASTREADTQY
TRBV2	15	TRBJ1-5	ASSGRQGPMSNQPQH
TRBV11-2	12	TRBJ2-5	ASSAPRQGETQY
TRBV4-2	12	TRBJ1-2	ASSQEGAGYGYT
TRBV7-2	9	TRBJ1-1	ASSVNTEAF
TRBV6-5	11	TRBJ1-5	ASTDRAGQPQH
TRBV6-5	13	TRBJ2-3	ASSVTGGTTDTQY
TRBV4-2	12	TRBJ1-1	ASSQDQTGREAF
TRBV5-1	12	TRBJ1-4	ASSLLPQNEKLF
TRBV7-2	12	TRBJ2-3	ATGLAGGTDTQY
TRBV6-5	12	TRBJ1-1	ASTPRTGRTEAF
TRBV7-2	13	TRBJ1-2	ASSGAFGQGHGYT
TRBV10-3	13	TRBJ1-5	AISESSRDNQPQH
TRBV27	12	TRBJ1-1	ASSLQGAGTEAF
TRBV4-2	14	TRBJ1-6	ASSQEVGSYNSPLH
TRBV9	12	TRBJ2-1	ASSVGGAYNEQF
TRBV6-5	12	TRBJ2-3	ASGGGLSTDTQY